The present TCR beta chain was sequenced within a study of Ad26.COV2.S vaccination and SARS-CoV-2 variants listed by TCRdb under 2021. Some background on the complete study: Donors in the vaccine arm were drawn from COV1001, a multicentre, randomized, double-blind, placebo-controlled phase I-IIa trial testing Ad26.COV2.S in healthy adults. The TCR-sequenced set comprised around 30 samples: some 19 Ad26.COV2.S vaccine recipients, 5 placebo recipients and 8 SARS-CoV-2 convalescent individuals. TCRbeta repertoire sequencing was used to assess the specificity and breadth of SARS-CoV-2-reactive T cell receptors after Ad26.COV2.S vaccination. Ad26.COV2.S was given intramuscularly at 5x10^10 or 1x10^11 viral particles, as a single shot or as two shots 56 days apart. Trial participants were randomized into five groups of five, in which low-dose or high-dose Ad26.COV2.S was given once or twice, or placebo was given on both occasions. Investigators did not know the trial group allocation while performing experiments and assessing outcomes. The paper as a whole reports these results and caveats: It was noted by the authors that total T cell responses may have been underestimated by the TCR breadth and depth analyses. Comparable non-spike TCR breadth was observed between vaccine and placebo recipients, consistent with only spike being contained in the vaccine. After vaccination, spike-specific CD8+ and CD4+ T cell responses were reported to show substantial breadth. The study lacked the statistical power to compare responses across vaccine doses or regimens. Higher spike-specific TCR breadth was observed in Ad26.COV2.S recipients than in placebo recipients (P = 0.0014).

Worth noting for this clone: This clone's antigen is unknown. The sample holds no much larger clone one base away, and base qualities are not on file.

TCRbeta CDR3 regions were sequenced with the immunoSEQ Assay. After extraction, genomic DNA underwent amplification by bias-controlled multiplex PCR, followed by high-throughput sequencing. On the study's bioinformatics: Collapsing and filtering of sequences were performed to quantify the absolute abundance of each unique TCRbeta CDR3 region. Usable DNA was measured by amplifying reference genes present in all nucleated cells, and TCRbeta template counts were normalized to that usable DNA to estimate T cell fraction. Repertoire TCRs were annotated as SARS-CoV-2-specific by exact matching of V gene, CDR3 amino acid sequence and J gene to a known reactive TCR set. The reference SARS-CoV-2 TCR set was obtained from MIRA and was filtered for enrichment in COVID-19-positive ImmuneCODE repertoires, whereby public or cross-reactive TCRs were removed. Based on the MIRA antigens, annotated TCRs were further analysed at the level of specific ORF or position within ORF. Breadth was defined as annotated unique rearrangements over total unique productive rearrangements; depth was the summed frequency of those rearrangements. TCR breadth was compared between groups using two-sided Wilcoxon rank-sum tests. TCRdb mirrors the immuneACCESS table, restricted to in-frame sequences. Some clones are absent from its copies; in checked studies, under half trace to an unresolved V gene, and the reason for the others is unknown. The V and J calls and clone size come from that table; D and trimming were worked out from the DNA. Within this sample are around 500,000 clones, with roughly 87% of them counted one time only. 1.5% to 2% of the sample is held by the ten biggest clonotypes.

From its cysteine to its phenylalanine, the CDR3 spans 14 amino acids. The kept DNA is CDR3 alone, 42 bases in frame from the first base. The treatment or condition label on this specimen signifies: over 15 received Ad26.COV2.S at low or high dose, single or two shots; several received placebo; per-sample allocation not given. Repertoires of vaccine and placebo recipients were sequenced from samples collected on day 63 after the first injection. Cohort 1b enrolled 25 adults aged 18-55 years at a single site in Boston, USA, between 29 July and 7 August 2020. Ad26.COV2.S consisted of a replication-incompetent adenovirus type 26 vector by which a prefusion-stabilized SARS-CoV-2 spike protein from the original Wuhan strain was expressed.

The sample consisted of peripheral blood, taken in a trial of Ad26.COV2.S vaccine versus placebo. The chain was built from TRBV21-1 and TRBJ1-2; no DNA check was done on the table's D call, TRBD1. TRBV21-1 is recorded as a pseudogene. The receptor's source is a person aged 18 to 59 who received the Ad26.COV2.S COVID-19 vaccine or a placebo. The bases are TGTGCCAGCACCAGACGACAGGAAATCTATGGCTACACCTTC. It codes for CASTRRQEIYGYTF.